This T cell receptor (beta chain) appears in the sequencing data of a study of read filtering for tumor transcriptome and immune sequencing. The overall study: Patients were 17 to 20 male and about 15 female, mean age 65.9 years, range about 47 to 85. By R-ISS, stages I, II and III held around 8, 15 and 7 patients.

The CDR3 runs 15 residues. Germline CDR1 SGHTA, CDR2 FQGNSA. V was trimmed by 3 bases and J by 7 bases, leaving 15 bases between them. This clonotype appeared many times. Every patient had bone marrow sampled while the disease was active. The library was built from about 400 ng RNA with molecular barcoded adaptors for alpha/delta and beta/gamma chains. A single record per CDR3 protein comes from TCRdb applying MiXCR to the reads. The sample yields almost 40,000 distinct CDR3 sequences, 14% seen once. V is TRBV7-2 and J is TRBJ1-4, with unresolved D. This TCR was sampled from a donor aged 40 or older with multiple myeloma. The sequencing sample was made of a population of CD138-negative cells sorted from bone marrow. In nucleotides, the CDR3 is TGTGCCAGCAGCTTTGTATCGGGTTCGGGTGAAAAACTGTTTTTT. This translates into CASSFVSGSGEKLFF.